The rows below give T cell receptor beta chains drawn from one sample of a study of cytomegalovirus exposure and HLA in healthy donors. Some clones are missing from TCRdb's copy, which holds only in-frame ones; the method was immunoSEQ multiplex PCR. The sample lists 200,000 to 300,000 clones, about four fifths seen once, with 2% to 2.5% in the top ten. Sequenced material: PBMCs. Receptors were obtained from a middle-aged woman in good health and CMV-seropositive. Each CDR3 is given with its conserved first and last residue. D genes are given only for firm matches. Clone sizes are given selectively: once, few, many, or a class where the clone is expanded.

V	size	J	D	DNA	CDR3
TRBV9	NA	TRBJ2-7	NA	TGTGCCAGCAGCGTAGCTGGGGCCCACGAGCAGTACTTC	CASSVAGAHEQYF
TRBV5-5	NA	TRBJ1-6	NA	TGTGCCAGCAGCGCACAGGGTCTGGTGAATTCACCCCTCCACTTT	CASSAQGLVNSPLHF
TRBV7-8	NA	TRBJ1-1	NA	TGTGCCAGCAGCTTAACCACCTTGAGTTATACGAACACTGAAGCTTTCTTT	CASSLTTLSYTNTEAFF
TRBV14	NA	TRBJ2-7	TRBD2	TGTGCCAGCAGCCAAGCTAGCGGAAACTACGAGCAGTACTTC	CASSQASGNYEQYF
TRBV7-9	few	TRBJ1-2	TRBD1	TGTGCCAGCAGCTCTACGGACAGGGCACTCTATGGCTACACCTTC	CASSSTDRALYGYTF
TRBV6-1	NA	TRBJ2-1	TRBD2	TGTGCCAGTTCTAGCGGGAGGGCGTTCGATGAGCAGTTCTTC	CASSSGRAFDEQFF
TRBV28	NA	TRBJ1-4	TRBD1	TGTGCCAGCAGTTTACCCCCGGCAGGGGGCTATGAAAAACTGTTTTTT	CASSLPPAGGYEKLFF
TRBV9	NA	TRBJ1-4	NA	TGTGCCAGCAGCGTAGAGAGTTCAACTAATGAAAAACTGTTTTTT	CASSVESSTNEKLFF
TRBV27	NA	TRBJ1-2	NA	TGTGCCAGCTCCCCTACTGGGGCTGTCTATGGCTACACCTTC	CASSPTGAVYGYTF
TRBV7-9	NA	TRBJ1-2	NA	TGTGCCAGCAGCTTAGATCGCCCAGGGAATTCCTATGGCTACACCTTC	CASSLDRPGNSYGYTF
TRBV5-1	NA	TRBJ1-1	NA	TGCGCCAGCAGCACGGGGGGAAAGGACACTGAAGCTTTCTTT	CASSTGGKDTEAFF